This T cell receptor beta chain was profiled in a study of blood T cell repertoires in COVID-19 (dated by TCRdb to 2020 to 2022). As for the study more broadly: Collaborator samples came from the United States, Italy and Spain and covered acute and convalescent phases of COVID-19. Deeply sampled blood TCRbeta repertoires from subjects exposed to, actively infected with, or recovered from COVID-19 were included in the dataset. The samples were drawn from the first 160 participants of the ongoing ImmuneRACE study and from 950 to 1,500 subjects provided by 6 global collaborators. Where HLA class I and class II types were available, the types were taken from metadata supplied by the sample provider, not from assay-based typing. A de-identified subject ID, COVID-19 status, age in years and sex were almost always included in the sample metadata. The material from the prospective study consisted of cDNA or gDNA derived from T cells, B-cell-depleted T cells, or PBMCs. The repertoires were released in a freely available public database intended as a resource for research on the immune response to SARS-CoV-2. The full study reports these points: How much clinical and demographic metadata was included differed by source and by participant, and the metadata was provided uncurated.

V loses 1 base at its end and J loses 5 bases; junction bases beyond the gene matches: 4. Counted from cysteine to phenylalanine, this CDR3 has 15 amino acids. Just the 45-base CDR3 DNA is kept, in frame starting at base 1. Per the germline V gene, SGHRS is the CDR1 and YFSETQ is the CDR2. Whole blood was collected in K2EDTA tubes by collaborating institutions according to the institutions' own protocols. Collaborator samples were shipped for TCRbeta analysis as frozen whole blood, isolated PBMCs, or DNA extracted from either sample type. TCRbeta CDR3 regions were amplified from genomic DNA using the immunoSEQ Assay, a bias-controlled multiplex PCR. From the authors' description of their analysis: Within the assay, amplification of reference gene primers was used to estimate how many nucleated cells each sample contained. To quantify the absolute abundance of each unique TCRbeta CDR3 rearrangement, sequence reads were collapsed and filtered. For each sample, productive Simpson clonality was calculated as the square root of Simpson's diversity index over productive rearrangements. TCRdb took this table from immuneACCESS and kept in-frame rearrangements with V and J called. Such tables lack part of the clones; where checked against another copy, unresolved V genes explain under half of the gap, and the rest is unexplained. V and J calls and clone size are given by that table; D and trimming were obtained from the DNA. The sample table contains roughly 76,000 clones; only one count was recorded for about 92% of them. The top ten clones comprise approximately 1.5% of the sample.

On this clone: Its antigen is unknown. Per-nucleotide qualities are absent, and no much larger clonotype sits a single base away.

Sequenced sample: peripheral blood. The chain couples TRBV5-1 to TRBJ2-3; TRBD2 matches 10 bases in the middle. The TCR comes from a middle-aged man with acute or convalescent COVID-19. CDR3 sequence: CASSLSGRAVDTQYF. The nucleotide sequence is TGCGCCAGCAGCTTGAGCGGGAGGGCCGTAGATACGCAGTATTTT.